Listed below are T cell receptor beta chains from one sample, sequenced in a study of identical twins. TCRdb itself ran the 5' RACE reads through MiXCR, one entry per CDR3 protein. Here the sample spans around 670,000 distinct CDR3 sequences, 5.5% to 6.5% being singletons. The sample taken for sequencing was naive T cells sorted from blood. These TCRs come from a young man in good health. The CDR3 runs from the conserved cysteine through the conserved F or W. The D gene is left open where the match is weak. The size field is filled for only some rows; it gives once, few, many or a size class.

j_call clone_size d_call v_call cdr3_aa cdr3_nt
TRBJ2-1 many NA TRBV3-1 CASSRSGRRGEQFF TGTGCCAGCAGCCGCTCCGGGCGCCGAGGTGAGCAGTTCTTC
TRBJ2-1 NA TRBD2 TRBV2 CASSPTSGKYNEQFF TGTGCCAGCAGCCCGACTAGCGGGAAGTACAATGAGCAGTTCTTC
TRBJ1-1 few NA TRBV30 CAWSLQGPEAFF TGTGCCTGGAGTCTTCAGGGCCCTGAAGCTTTCTTT
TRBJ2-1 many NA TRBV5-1 CASSVGDTRTYNEQFF TGCGCCAGCAGCGTCGGGGACACCCGTACCTACAATGAGCAGTTCTTC
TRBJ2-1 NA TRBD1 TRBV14 CASSQRPGQRNNEQFF TGTGCCAGCAGCCAAAGACCGGGACAGCGTAACAATGAGCAGTTCTTC
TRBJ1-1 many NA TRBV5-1 CASSPTPSTEAFF TGCGCCAGCAGCCCCACTCCGAGCACTGAAGCTTTCTTT
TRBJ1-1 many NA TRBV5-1 CASSPAGIEYTEAFF TGCGCCAGCAGCCCTGCGGGTATTGAGTACACTGAAGCTTTCTTT
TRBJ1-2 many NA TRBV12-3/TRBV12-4 CASRGGQANYGYTF TGTGCCAGCAGGGGGGGGCAGGCTAACTATGGCTACACCTTC
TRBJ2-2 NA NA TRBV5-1 CASSAGENTGELFF TGCGCCAGCAGCGCAGGGGAGAACACCGGGGAGCTGTTTTTT
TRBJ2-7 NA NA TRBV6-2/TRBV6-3 CASSERVGEQYF TGTGCCAGCAGCGAGAGGGTCGGCGAGCAGTACTTC
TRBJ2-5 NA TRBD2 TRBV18 CASSPLPAGGVQETQYF TGTGCCAGCTCACCACTCCCGGCGGGAGGAGTCCAAGAGACCCAGTACTTC
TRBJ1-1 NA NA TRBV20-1 CSARSQGMDTEAFF TGCAGTGCTAGAAGTCAGGGGATGGACACTGAAGCTTTCTTT
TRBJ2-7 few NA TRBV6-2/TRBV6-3 CASSRSTDRQFSYEQYF TGTGCCAGCAGCAGATCGACCGACAGACAATTTTCCTACGAGCAGTACTTC
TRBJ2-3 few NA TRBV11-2 CASTDWGAGVPYF TGTGCCAGCACCGACTGGGGGGCGGGAGTCCCTTATTTT
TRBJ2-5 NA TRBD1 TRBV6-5 CASSYPRQGNSQYF TGTGCCAGCAGTTATCCCCGACAGGGTAATTCCCAGTACTTC
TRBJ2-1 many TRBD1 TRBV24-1 CATSDGQGAAYNEQFF TGTGCCACCAGTGATGGACAGGGGGCCGCTTACAATGAGCAGTTCTTC
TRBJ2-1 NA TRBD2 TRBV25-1 CASSEYDAGGTYNEQFF TGTGCCAGCAGTGAATATGACGCGGGAGGAACCTACAATGAGCAGTTCTTC
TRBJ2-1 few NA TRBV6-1 CASSDGGRGSNEQFF TGTGCCAGCAGTGACGGGGGCAGGGGGTCCAATGAGCAGTTCTTC
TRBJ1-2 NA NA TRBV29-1 CSVEDPGTHGYTF TGCAGCGTTGAAGATCCGGGAACCCATGGCTACACCTTC
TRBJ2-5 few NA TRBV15 CATSRDMGSGETQYF TGTGCCACCAGCAGAGATATGGGAAGTGGAGAGACCCAGTACTTC
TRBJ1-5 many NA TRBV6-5 CASSYSSDQPQHF TGTGCCAGCAGTTACTCGTCGGATCAGCCCCAGCATTTT
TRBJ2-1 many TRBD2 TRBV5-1 CASSRGLERNEQFF TGCGCCAGCAGCAGAGGACTAGAGAGGAATGAGCAGTTCTTC
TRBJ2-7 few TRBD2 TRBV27 CASSRTHSGVTYEQYF TGTGCCAGCAGCCGGACCCATAGCGGGGTCACCTACGAGCAGTACTTC
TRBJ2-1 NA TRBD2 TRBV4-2 CASSQDWAGGFNEQFF TGTGCCAGCAGCCAAGATTGGGCGGGAGGGTTTAATGAGCAGTTCTTC
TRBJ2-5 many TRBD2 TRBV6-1 CASRRGTSGIETQYF TGTGCCAGCAGACGCGGGACTAGCGGGATTGAGACCCAGTACTTC
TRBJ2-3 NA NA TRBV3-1 CASSTAGATSTDTQYF TGTGCCAGCAGCACGGCGGGGGCGACTAGCACAGATACGCAGTATTTT
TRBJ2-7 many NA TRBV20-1 CSATIPAVTYEQYF TGCAGTGCTACCATACCGGCCGTTACCTACGAGCAGTACTTC
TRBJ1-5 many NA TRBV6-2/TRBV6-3 CASARGSNQPQHF TGTGCCAGCGCGAGAGGGAGCAATCAGCCCCAGCATTTT
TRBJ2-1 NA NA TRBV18 CASSPQRRSHNEQFF TGTGCCAGCTCACCACAGCGTCGATCCCACAATGAGCAGTTCTTC
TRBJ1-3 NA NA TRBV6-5 CASSSGRHSGNTIYF TGTGCCAGCAGTTCCGGCAGGCACTCTGGAAACACCATATATTTT
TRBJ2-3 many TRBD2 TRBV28 CASSPGLAGSTDTQYF TGTGCCAGCAGTCCTGGACTAGCGGGAAGCACAGATACGCAGTATTTT
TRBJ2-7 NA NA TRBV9 CASSPSGGSQYEQYF TGTGCCAGCAGCCCTTCCGGGGGATCCCAATACGAGCAGTACTTC
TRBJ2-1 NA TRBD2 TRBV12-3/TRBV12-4 CASIRTSGYNEQFF TGTGCCAGCATCCGGACTAGCGGATACAATGAGCAGTTCTTC
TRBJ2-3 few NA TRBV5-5 CASSLGLGGGTQYF TGTGCCAGCAGCTTGGGACTAGGGGGAGGTACGCAGTATTTT
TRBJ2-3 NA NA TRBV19 CATSLTGTSFGTDTQYF TGTGCCACGTCGCTGACCGGGACATCATTCGGCACAGATACGCAGTATTTT
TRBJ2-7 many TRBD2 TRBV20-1 CSAPEVSGTSYEQYF TGCAGTGCCCCCGAAGTTAGCGGGACGTCCTACGAGCAGTACTTC
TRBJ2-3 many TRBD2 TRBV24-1 CATSEGTSGTDTQYF TGTGCCACCAGTGAAGGGACTAGCGGCACAGATACGCAGTATTTT
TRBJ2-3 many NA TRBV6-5 CASSYLGAEDTQYF TGTGCCAGCAGTTACTTAGGGGCTGAGGATACGCAGTATTTT
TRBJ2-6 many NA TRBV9 CASSATVKTSGANVLTF TGTGCCAGCAGCGCGACAGTTAAAACTTCTGGGGCCAACGTCCTGACTTTC
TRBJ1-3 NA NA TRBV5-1 CASSLEGSSGNTIYF TGCGCCAGCAGCTTGGAAGGCAGCTCTGGAAACACCATATATTTT
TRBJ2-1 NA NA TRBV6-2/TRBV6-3 CASTLSSYNEQFF TGTGCCAGCACCCTGAGCTCCTACAATGAGCAGTTCTTC
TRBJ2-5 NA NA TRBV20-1 CSAAQGGQETQYF TGCAGTGCCGCACAGGGCGGACAAGAGACCCAGTACTTC
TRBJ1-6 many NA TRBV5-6 CASSFNRINNSPLHF TGTGCCAGCAGCTTCAATCGGATCAATAATTCACCCCTCCACTTT
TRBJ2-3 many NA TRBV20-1 CSASGQSTDTQYF TGCAGTGCTAGCGGGCAGAGCACAGATACGCAGTATTTT
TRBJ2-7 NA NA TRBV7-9 CASSLARVGEQYF TGTGCCAGCAGCTTAGCGCGCGTAGGTGAGCAGTACTTC
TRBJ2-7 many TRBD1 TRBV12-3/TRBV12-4 CASSRQGVYEQYF TGTGCCAGCAGTAGACAGGGAGTCTACGAGCAGTACTTC
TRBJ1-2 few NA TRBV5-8 CASSLDRAGGYTF TGTGCCAGCAGCTTGGACAGGGCCGGAGGCTACACCTTC
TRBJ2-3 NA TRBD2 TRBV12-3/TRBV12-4 CASSPGGATSGADTQYF TGTGCCAGCAGTCCCGGGGGCGCGACTAGCGGGGCAGATACGCAGTATTTT